The sequence of this T cell receptor beta chain was determined in a study of T-cell reconstitution after alpha-beta-depleted transplantation in children (TCRdb year 2016). Study-level background: T-cell immune reconstitution after TCRalphabeta/CD19-depleted allogeneic hematopoietic cell transplantation in children was quantitatively tracked in the study by means of TCR repertoire profiling.

The CDR3 numbers 17 residues from cysteine through phenylalanine. Of all the DNA, just the CDR3 is kept, 51 bases in frame from base 1. Here V drops 4 bases and J drops 4 bases, and the junction holds 11 bases not matched to any gene. As encoded in the germline V gene, CDR1 is KGHSH while CDR2 is LQKENI. The meaning of the sample's treatment or condition label: allogeneic hematopoietic cell transplantation with graft depleted of TCRalphabeta T cells and CD19 B cells. Transplant recipients were children who received TCRalphabeta/CD19-depleted allogeneic hematopoietic cell grafts. Broad study findings and their caveats: The frequencies of hyperexpanded clones fell over the following months, and after one year, T-cell counts and TCRbeta diversity were mostly attributed to newly produced T cells. The high TCRbeta diversity at day 60 in some patients was ascribed to recipient T cells and intrathymic progenitors that had survived conditioning. The apparently early recovery of alphabetaT-cell counts about two months after transplant reportedly depended on only several hundred rapidly expanded clones that came from non-depleted graft cells.

Libraries were made using PCR. Instrument used: Illumina HiSeq 2500. Molecular barcoding was employed in the preparation of TCR libraries, with unique molecular identifiers being used to normalize TCRbeta repertoire quantification. TCRdb reprocessing: public reads trimmed at Q25 with fastp, clones called with MiXCR, in-frame beta chains kept. Each entry is one CDR3 protein sequence, shown with its most common DNA and genes. The sample records around 130,000 distinct CDR3 sequences, 8.5% to 10% of which are singletons. The leading ten clones occupy under 30% of the sample. About this clonotype itself: The specificity of this receptor is unknown. Base qualities are not recorded, but no much larger clone differs from it by a single base.

The clonotype comes from a girl younger than two who had a stem cell transplant for combined immunodeficiency, so the T cells may come from the graft donor. The sample in question was PBMCs, mostly from graft donor cells, obtained 180 days after TCRalphabeta/CD19-depleted stem cell transplant. Recombination connected TRBV18 to TRBJ2-5, with 11 central nucleotides matching TRBD2. Here the CDR3 is given as CASSLMELAGVLETQYF. The bases are TGTGCCAGCTCACTAATGGAACTAGCGGGAGTCCTAGAGACCCAGTACTTC.